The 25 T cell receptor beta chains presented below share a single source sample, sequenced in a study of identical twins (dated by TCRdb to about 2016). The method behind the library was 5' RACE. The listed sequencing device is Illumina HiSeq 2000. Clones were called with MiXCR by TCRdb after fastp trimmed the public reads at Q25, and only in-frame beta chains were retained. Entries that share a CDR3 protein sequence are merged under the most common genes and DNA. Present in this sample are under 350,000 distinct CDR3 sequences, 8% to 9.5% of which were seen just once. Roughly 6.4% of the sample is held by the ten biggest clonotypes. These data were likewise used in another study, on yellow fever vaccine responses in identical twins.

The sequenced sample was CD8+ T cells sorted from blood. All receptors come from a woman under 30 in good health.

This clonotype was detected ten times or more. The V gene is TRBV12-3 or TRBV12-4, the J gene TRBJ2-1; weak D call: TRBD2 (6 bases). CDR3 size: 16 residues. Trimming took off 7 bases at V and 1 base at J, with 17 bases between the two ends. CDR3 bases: TGTGCCAGCAACAGCGGAGGGAGTGTTTCCTACAATGAGCAGTTCTTC. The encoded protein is CASNSGGSVSYNEQFF.

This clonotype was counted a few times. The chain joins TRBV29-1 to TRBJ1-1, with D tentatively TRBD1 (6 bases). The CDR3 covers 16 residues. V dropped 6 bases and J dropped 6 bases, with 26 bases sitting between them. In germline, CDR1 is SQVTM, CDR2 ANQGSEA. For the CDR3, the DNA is TGCAGCGTGCTGGCGGCCAGGGGCTTCGCTAAGCCTGAAGCTTTCTTT. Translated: CSVLAARGFAKPEAFF.

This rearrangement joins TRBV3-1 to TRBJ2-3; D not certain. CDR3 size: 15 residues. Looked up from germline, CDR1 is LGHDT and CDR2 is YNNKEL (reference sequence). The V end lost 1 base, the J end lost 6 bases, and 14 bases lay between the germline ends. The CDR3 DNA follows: TGTGCCAGCAGCCAAGTACGGCTAGATCCCGATACGCAGTATTTT. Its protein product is CASSQVRLDPDTQYF.

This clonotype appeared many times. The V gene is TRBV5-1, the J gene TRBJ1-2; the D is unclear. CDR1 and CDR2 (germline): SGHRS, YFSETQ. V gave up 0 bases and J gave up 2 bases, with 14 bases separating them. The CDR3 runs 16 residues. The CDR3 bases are TGCGCCAGCAGCTTGGAGTCCGACGGACTAAACTATGGCTACACCTTC. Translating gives CASSLESDGLNYGYTF.

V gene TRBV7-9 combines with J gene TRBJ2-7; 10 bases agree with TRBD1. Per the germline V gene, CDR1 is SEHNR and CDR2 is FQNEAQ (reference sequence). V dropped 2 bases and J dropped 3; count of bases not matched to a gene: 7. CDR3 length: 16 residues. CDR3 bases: TGTGCCAGCAGCTTAAGTGGCAGGACAGGGGGCTACGAGCAGTACTTC. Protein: CASSLSGRTGGYEQYF.

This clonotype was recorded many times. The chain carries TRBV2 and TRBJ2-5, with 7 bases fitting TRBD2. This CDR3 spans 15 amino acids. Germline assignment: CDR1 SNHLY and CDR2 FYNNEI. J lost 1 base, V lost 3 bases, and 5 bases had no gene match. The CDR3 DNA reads TGTGCCAGCAGTGACCCTAGCGGTGGCCAAGAGACCCAGTACTTC. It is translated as CASSDPSGGQETQYF.

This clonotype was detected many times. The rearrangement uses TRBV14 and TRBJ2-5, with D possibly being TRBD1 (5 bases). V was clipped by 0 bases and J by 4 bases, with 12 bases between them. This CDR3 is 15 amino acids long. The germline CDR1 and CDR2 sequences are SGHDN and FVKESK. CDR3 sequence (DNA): TGTGCCAGCAGCCAAGATAGGGGCGGACCAGAGACCCAGTACTTC. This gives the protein CASSQDRGGPETQYF.

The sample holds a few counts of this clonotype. CDR3 sequence reads: CASTLNPRSTGLQTQYF. The DNA of the CDR3 is TGTGCCAGCACACTTAACCCCAGGAGCACCGGTTTGCAGACCCAGTACTTC. The chain is built from TRBV28 and TRBJ2-5; no definite D call. Trimming took 7 bases from V and 6 from J, leaving 27 bases between them. Germline V gene lookup returns CDR1 MDHEN and CDR2 SYDVKM. This CDR3 is 17 amino acids long.

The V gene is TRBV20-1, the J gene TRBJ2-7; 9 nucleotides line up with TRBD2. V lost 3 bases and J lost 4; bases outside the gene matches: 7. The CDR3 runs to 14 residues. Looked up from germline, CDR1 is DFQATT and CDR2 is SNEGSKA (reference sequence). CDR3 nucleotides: TGCAGTGCTAGGGCCGCGGGGGGGATGTACGAGCAGTACTTC. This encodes CSARAAGGMYEQYF.

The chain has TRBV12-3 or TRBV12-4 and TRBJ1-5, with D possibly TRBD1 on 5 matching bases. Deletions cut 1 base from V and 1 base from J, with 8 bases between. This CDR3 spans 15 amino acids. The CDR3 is CASSLGGESNQPQHF. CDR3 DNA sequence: TGTGCCAGCAGTTTAGGGGGGGAAAGCAATCAGCCCCAGCATTTT.

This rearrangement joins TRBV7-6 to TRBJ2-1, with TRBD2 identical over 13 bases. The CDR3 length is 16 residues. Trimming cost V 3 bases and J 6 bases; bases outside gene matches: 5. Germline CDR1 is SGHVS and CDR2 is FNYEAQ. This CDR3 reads CASSFWTSGSRNEQFF. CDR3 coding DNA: TGTGCCAGCAGCTTTTGGACTAGCGGGAGCCGCAATGAGCAGTTCTTC.

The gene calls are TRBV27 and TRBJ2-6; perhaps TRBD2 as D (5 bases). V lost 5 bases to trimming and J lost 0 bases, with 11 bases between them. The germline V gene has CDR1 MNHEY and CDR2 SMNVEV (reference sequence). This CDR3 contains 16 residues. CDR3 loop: CASSPHRDSGANVLTF. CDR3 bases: TGTGCCAGCAGTCCCCACCGGGACTCTGGGGCCAACGTCCTGACTTTC.

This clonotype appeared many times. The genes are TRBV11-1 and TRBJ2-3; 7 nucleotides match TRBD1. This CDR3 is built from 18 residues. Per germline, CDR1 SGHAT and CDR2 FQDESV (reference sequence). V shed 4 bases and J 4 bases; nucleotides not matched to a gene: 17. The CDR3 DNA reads TGTGCCAGCAGCTCCCCGCAGGGGGTGGTTTCAAGCGCAGATACGCAGTATTTT. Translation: CASSSPQGVVSSADTQYF. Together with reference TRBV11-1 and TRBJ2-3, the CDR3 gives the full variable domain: EAEVAQSPRYKITEKSQAVAFWCDPISGHATLYWYRQILGQGPELLVQFQDESVVDDSQLPKDRFSAERLKGVDSTLKIQPAELGDSAMYLCASSSPQGVVSSADTQYFGPGTRLTVL.

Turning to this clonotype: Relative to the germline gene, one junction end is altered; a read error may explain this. CDR3 region: CCAVPLAGGFYNEQFF. The CDR3 coding sequence is TGCTGTGCTGTTCCCCTAGCGGGAGGGTTCTACAATGAGCAGTTCTTC. The chain is built from TRBV20-1 and TRBJ2-1; 12 bases fit TRBD2. The length of the CDR3 is 16 residues. The germline CDR1 and CDR2 sequences are DFQATT and SNEGSKA (reference sequence).

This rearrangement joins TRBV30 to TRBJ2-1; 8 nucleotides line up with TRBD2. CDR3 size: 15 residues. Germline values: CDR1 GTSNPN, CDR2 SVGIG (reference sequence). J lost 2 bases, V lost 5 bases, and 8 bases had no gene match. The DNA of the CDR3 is TGTGCCTGGGACACCTTAGCGGGACCCTACAATGAGCAGTTCTTC. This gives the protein CAWDTLAGPYNEQFF.

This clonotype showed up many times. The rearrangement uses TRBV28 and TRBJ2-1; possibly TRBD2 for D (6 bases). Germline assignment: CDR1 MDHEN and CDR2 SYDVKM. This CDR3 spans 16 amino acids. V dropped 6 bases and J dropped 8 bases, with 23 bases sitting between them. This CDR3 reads CASSVGRGLASDEQFF. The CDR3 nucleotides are TGTGCCAGCAGCGTGGGTCGGGGGTTGGCTAGCGATGAGCAGTTCTTC.

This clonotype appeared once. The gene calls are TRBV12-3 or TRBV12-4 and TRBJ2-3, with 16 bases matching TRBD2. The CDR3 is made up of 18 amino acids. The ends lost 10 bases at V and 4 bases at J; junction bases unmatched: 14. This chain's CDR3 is CAISSPGLAGGSSDTQYF. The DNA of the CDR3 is TGTGCCATCAGCTCTCCGGGACTAGCGGGAGGGAGCTCAGATACGCAGTATTTT.

The CDR3 nucleotides read TGCAGTGCTAGATGGGGGGAGCCCTACGAGCAGTACTTC. This encodes CSARWGEPYEQYF. The chain recombines TRBV20-1 with TRBJ2-7, with D possibly matching TRBD2 (6 bases). The CDR3 is made up of 13 amino acids. V was shortened by 2 bases and J by 2 bases, with 10 bases between the two germline ends. Germline V gene lookup returns CDR1 DFQATT and CDR2 SNEGSKA (reference sequence).

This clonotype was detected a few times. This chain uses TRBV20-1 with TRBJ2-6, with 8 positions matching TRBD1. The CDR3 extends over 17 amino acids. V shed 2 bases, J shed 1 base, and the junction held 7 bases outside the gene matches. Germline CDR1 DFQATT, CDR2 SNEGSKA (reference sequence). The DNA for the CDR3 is TGCAGTGCTAGACGCTTCGACAGGGGATCTGGGGCCAACGTCCTGACTTTC. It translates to CSARRFDRGSGANVLTF.

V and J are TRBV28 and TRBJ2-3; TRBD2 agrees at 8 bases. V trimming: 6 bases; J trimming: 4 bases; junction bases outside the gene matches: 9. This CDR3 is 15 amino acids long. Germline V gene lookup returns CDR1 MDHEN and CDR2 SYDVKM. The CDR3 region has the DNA TGTGCCAGCAGAAAAAGCGGGAGTCGCTCAGATACGCAGTATTTT. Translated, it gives CASRKSGSRSDTQYF. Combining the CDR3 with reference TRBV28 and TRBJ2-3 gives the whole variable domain DVKVTQSSRYLVKRTGEKVFLECVQDMDHENMFWYRQDPGLGLRLIYFSYDVKMKEKGDIPEGYSVSREKKERFSLILESASTNQTSMYLCASRKSGSRSDTQYFGPGTRLTVL.

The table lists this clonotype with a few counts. The CDR3 nucleotides are TGCAGTGCTAGAGTCGGGGGGACTAGCGGGCGAAACACAGATACGCAGTATTTT. This codes for CSARVGGTSGRNTDTQYF. The chain employs TRBV20-1 and TRBJ2-3; TRBD2 agrees at 12 bases. In germline, CDR1 is DFQATT, CDR2 SNEGSKA (reference sequence). With 1 base clipped from V and 2 bases from J, the junction kept 10 bases outside the gene matches. The CDR3 covers 18 residues.

The CDR3 nucleotides read TGTGCCAGCAGTTCCCACCTGCAAGGGCCTCCTGGGCCCTACGAGCAGTACTTC. It is translated as CASSSHLQGPPGPYEQYF. This sequence joins TRBV28 and TRBJ2-7; D is unclear. Germline V gives CDR1 MDHEN, CDR2 SYDVKM. The V end was cut by 4 bases, the J end by 2 bases, with 24 bases between. This CDR3 is built from 18 residues.

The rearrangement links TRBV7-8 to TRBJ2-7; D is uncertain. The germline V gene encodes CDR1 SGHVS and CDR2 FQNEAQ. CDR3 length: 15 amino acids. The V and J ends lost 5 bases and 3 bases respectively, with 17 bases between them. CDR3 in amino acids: CASSPPGSGVYEQYF. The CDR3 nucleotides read TGTGCCAGCAGCCCCCCCGGCTCTGGAGTCTACGAGCAGTACTTC.

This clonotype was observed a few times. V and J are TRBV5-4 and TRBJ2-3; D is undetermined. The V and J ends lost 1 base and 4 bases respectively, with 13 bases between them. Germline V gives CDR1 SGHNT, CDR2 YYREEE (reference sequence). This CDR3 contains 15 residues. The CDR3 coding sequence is TGTGCCAGCAGCTTGTTCCTAGACTCCCCAGATACGCAGTATTTT. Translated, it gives CASSLFLDSPDTQYF.

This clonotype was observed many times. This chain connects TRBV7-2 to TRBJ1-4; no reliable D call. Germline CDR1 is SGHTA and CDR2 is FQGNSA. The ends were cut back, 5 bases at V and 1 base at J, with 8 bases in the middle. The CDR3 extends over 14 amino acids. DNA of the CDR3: TGTGCCAGCAGCGATCCTGGAACTAATGAAAAACTGTTTTTT. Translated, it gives CASSDPGTNEKLFF.